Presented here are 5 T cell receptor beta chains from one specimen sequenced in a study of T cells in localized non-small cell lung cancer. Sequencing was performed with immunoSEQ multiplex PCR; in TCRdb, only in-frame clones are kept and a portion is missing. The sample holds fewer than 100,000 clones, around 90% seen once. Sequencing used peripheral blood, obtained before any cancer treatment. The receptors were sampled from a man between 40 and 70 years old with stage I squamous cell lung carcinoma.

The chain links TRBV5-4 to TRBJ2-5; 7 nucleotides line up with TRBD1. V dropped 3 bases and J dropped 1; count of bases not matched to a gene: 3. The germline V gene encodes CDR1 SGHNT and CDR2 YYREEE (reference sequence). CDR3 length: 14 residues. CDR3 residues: CASSSGTAQETQYF. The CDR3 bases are TGTGCCAGCAGCTCAGGGACAGCCCAAGAGACCCAGTACTTC.

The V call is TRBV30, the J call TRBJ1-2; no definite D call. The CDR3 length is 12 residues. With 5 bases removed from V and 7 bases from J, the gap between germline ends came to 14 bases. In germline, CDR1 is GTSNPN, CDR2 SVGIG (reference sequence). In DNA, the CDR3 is TGTGCCTGGTCGAAACGTCGGGCTGGCTACACCTTC. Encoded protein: CAWSKRRAGYTF.

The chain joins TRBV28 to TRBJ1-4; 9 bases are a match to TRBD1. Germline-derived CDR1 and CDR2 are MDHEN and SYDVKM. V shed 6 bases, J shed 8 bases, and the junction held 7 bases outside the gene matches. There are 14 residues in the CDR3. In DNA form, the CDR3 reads TGTGCCAGCAGCCCTGGACAGGGGAGGGAAAAACTGTTTTTT. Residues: CASSPGQGREKLFF.

The CDR3 DNA follows: TGTGCCAGCAGCGTAGGCCCCTCTCGGAGAAATGAAAAACTGTTTTTT. This translates into CASSVGPSRRNEKLFF. This rearrangement joins TRBV9 to TRBJ1-4, with D unresolved. V lost 0 bases and J lost 5, with 14 bases in between. The CDR3 is 16 residues long. The germline V gene has CDR1 SGDLS and CDR2 YYNGEE.

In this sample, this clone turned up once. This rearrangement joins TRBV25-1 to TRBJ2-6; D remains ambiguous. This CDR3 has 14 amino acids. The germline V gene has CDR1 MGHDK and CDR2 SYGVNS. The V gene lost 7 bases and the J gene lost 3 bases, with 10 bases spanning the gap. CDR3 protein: CASKSVLGANVLTF. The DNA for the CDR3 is TGTGCCAGCAAATCGGTACTTGGGGCCAACGTCCTGACTTTC. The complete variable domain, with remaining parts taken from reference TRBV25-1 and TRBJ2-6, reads EADIYQTPRYLVIGTGKKITLECSQTMGHDKMYWYQQDPGMELHLIHYSYGVNSTEKGDLSSESTVSRIRTEHFPLTLESARPSHTSQYLCASKSVLGANVLTFGAGSRLTVL.